This T cell receptor (beta chain) stems from a study of response to subunit inactivated influenza vaccine (dated by TCRdb to about 2018). Context from the whole study: Deep quantitative profiling of the T cell receptor repertoire was used in the study to follow responses to a trivalent subunit inactivated influenza vaccine. The investigation overall reported the following: The authors suggested that each seasonal influenza vaccination may recruit only a limited number of new T cells.

At least ten counts were recorded for this clonotype. Its cognate antigen has yet to be identified. Per-nucleotide qualities are absent, and no much larger clonotype sits a single base away. This sample's time point label indicates: more than 40 days after influenza vaccine administration. The library was obtained by RT-PCR. TCRdb shows the sequencer as Illumina HiSeq 2500. Using fastp trimming at Q25 and MiXCR clonotype assembly, TCRdb reanalyzed the public sequencing data and kept in-frame beta chains. Every entry covers one CDR3 protein and lists the most common genes and DNA from its rows. Across this sample there are approximately 530,000 distinct CDR3 sequences, with 10% to 15% seen only once. Around 13% of the sample comes from the top ten. The source was PBMCs from blood, collected roughly 47 days after vaccination. The clonotype originates from a man aged 45 to 65 who received an inactivated influenza vaccine. Donor details come from another sample of the same person, matched by shared clones.

The CDR3 in this case is CASSQRGTGSYEQYF. Read as DNA, the sequence is TGCGCCAGCAGCCAAAGGGGGACAGGATCCTACGAGCAGTACTTC. The sequence joins TRBV5-1 to TRBJ2-7; the central 8 bases match TRBD1. The CDR3 goes from the cysteine to the phenylalanine over 15 residues. Only CDR3 DNA remains: 45 bases, in frame from the first base. V lost 4 bases and J lost 1 base, and the count of bases not matched to a germline gene is 7. CDR1 and CDR2 are drawn from the germline V gene: SGHRS, YFSETQ.